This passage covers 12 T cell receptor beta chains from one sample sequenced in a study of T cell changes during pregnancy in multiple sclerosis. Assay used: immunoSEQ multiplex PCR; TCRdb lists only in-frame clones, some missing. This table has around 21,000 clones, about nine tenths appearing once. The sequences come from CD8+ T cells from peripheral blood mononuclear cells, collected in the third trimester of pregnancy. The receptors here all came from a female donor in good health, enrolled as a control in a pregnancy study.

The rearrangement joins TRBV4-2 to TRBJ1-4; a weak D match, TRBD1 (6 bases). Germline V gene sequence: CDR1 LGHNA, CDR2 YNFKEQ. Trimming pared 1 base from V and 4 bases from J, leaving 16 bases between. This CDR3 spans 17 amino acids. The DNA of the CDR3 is TGTGCCAGCAGCCAAGTCGCCTTCGGGACACTTAATGAAAAACTGTTTTTT. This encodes CASSQVAFGTLNEKLFF.

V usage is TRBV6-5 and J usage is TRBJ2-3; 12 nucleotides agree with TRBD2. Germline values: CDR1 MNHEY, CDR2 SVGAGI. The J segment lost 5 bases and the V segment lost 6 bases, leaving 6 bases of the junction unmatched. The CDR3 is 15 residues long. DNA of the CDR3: TGTGCCAGCAGACCCCTAGCGGGGGGGCGAGATACGCAGTATTTT. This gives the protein CASRPLAGGRDTQYF.

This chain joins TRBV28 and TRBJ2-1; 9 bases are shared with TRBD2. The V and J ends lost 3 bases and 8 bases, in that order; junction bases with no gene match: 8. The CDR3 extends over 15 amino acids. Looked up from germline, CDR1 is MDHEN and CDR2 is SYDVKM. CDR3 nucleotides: TGTGCCAGCAGTTTGGTAGCGGGAGTAATCGATGAGCAGTTCTTC. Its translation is CASSLVAGVIDEQFF.

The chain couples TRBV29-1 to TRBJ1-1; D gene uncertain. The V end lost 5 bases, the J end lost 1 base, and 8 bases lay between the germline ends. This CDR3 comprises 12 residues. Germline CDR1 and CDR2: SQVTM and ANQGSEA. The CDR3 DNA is TGCAGCGTTCGGGGTCCGAACACTGAAGCTTTCTTT. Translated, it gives CSVRGPNTEAFF.

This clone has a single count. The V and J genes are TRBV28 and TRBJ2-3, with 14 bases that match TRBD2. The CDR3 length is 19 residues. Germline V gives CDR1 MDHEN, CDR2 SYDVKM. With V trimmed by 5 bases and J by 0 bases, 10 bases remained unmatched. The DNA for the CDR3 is TGTGCCAGCAGTATCTACGGGACTAGCGGGAGTCGTAGCACAGATACGCAGTATTTT. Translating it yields CASSIYGTSGSRSTDTQYF.

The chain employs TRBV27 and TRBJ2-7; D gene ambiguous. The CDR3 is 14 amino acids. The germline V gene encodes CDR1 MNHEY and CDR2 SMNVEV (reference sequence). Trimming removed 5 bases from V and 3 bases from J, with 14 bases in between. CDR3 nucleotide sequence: TGTGCCAGCAGTCCCACAGACGTTTTCTACGAGCAGTACTTC. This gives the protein CASSPTDVFYEQYF.

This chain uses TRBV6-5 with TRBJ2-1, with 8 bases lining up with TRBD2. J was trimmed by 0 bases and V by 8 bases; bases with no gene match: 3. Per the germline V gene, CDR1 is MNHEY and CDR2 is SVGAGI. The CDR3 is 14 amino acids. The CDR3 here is CASHLAGSYNEQFF. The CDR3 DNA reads TGTGCCAGCCATCTAGCGGGCTCCTACAATGAGCAGTTCTTC.

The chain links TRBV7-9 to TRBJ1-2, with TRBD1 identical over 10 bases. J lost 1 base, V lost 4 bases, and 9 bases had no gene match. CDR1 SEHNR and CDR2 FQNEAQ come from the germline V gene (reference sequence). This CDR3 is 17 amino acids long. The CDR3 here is CASSSAGTGAHNYGYTF. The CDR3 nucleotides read TGTGCCAGCAGCTCCGCCGGGACAGGGGCCCATAACTATGGCTACACCTTC.

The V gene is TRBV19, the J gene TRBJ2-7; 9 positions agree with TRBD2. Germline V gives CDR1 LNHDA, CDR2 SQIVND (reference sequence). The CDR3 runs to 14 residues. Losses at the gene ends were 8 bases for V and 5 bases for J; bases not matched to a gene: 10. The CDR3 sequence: CASSSGRIDHEQYF. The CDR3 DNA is TGTGCCAGTTCAAGCGGGAGGATAGATCACGAGCAGTACTTC.

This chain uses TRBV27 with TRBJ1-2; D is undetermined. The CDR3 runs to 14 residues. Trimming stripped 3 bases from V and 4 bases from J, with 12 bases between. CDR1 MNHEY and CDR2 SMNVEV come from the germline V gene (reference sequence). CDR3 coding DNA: TGTGCCAGCAGTTTTATTGGCCAGGCCTATGGCTACACCTTC. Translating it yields CASSFIGQAYGYTF.

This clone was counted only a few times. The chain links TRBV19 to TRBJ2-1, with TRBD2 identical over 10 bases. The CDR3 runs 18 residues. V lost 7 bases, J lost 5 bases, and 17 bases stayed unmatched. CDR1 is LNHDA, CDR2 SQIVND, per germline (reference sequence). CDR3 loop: CASNAGSSGGAVHNEQFF. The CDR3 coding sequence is TGTGCCAGTAACGCAGGCTCGAGCGGGGGGGCTGTTCACAATGAGCAGTTCTTC.

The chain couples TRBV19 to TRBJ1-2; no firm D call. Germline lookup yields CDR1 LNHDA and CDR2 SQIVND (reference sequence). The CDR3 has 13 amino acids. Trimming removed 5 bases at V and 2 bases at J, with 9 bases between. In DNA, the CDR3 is TGTGCCAGTAGTTTAACAAACAACTATGGCTACACCTTC. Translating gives CASSLTNNYGYTF.